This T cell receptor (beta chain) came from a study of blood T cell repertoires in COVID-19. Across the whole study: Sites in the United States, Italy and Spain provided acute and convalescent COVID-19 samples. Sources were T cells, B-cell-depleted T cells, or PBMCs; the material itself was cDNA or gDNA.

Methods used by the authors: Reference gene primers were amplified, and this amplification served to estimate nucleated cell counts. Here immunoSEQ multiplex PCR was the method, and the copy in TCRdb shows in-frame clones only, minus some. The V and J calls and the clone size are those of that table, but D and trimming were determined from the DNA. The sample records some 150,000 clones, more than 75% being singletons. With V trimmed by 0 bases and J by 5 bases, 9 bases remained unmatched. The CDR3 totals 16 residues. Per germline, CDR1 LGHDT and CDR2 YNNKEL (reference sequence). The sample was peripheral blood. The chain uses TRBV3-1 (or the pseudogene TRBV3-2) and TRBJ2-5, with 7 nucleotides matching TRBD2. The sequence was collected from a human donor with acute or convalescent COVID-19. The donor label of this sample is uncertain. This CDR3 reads CASSQDKRGVMETQYF. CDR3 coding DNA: TGTGCCAGCAGCCAAGATAAACGGGGGGTAATGGAGACCCAGTACTTC.